The clone carrying this T cell receptor beta chain has at least ten counts. The antigen remains undetermined. Germline V gene data show CDR1 as MDHEN and CDR2 as SYDVKM. The CDR3 loop spans 13 amino acids. Trimming pared 7 bases from V and 0 bases from J, leaving 10 bases between. The data belong to a study of T cells in Graves' hyperthyroidism and ophthalmopathy. Study-wide context: Peripheral blood samples were taken at initial diagnosis, prior to any treatment.

Template material for amplifying TCR beta CDR3 regions consisted of RNA transcripts. When the TCR CDR3 underwent first-round RT-PCR, the HTBI primer set was used. Each CDR3 protein is one row after TCRdb ran MiXCR on the multiplex PCR reads. Of some 370,000 distinct CDR3 sequences listed, 11% to 15% are singletons. The study included ophthalmopathy patients with Clinical Activity Score at least 3, NOSPECS grade at least 4 and duration under 3 months. Study observations and caveats: Model-based prediction identified ophthalmopathy a median roughly 6.1 months prior to its onset. Also found in blood were most expanded thyroid clonotypes above 0.001.

Sequenced input: blood. This sequence was found in a man over 45 with Graves' ophthalmopathy. The rearrangement links TRBV28 to TRBJ2-7; D gene uncertain. The CDR3 here is CASIRRHSYEQYF. As DNA, the CDR3 is TGTGCCAGCATACGGCGACACTCCTACGAGCAGTACTTC.